Listed below are T cell receptor beta chains from one sample, sequenced in a study of blood T cell repertoires in COVID-19. The data were produced by immunoSEQ multiplex PCR, yet TCRdb's version contains in-frame clones alone and is incomplete. Among 6,000 or so clones listed, 88% were seen once. The sequenced material came from peripheral blood. Receptor source: a human donor in a cohort sampled during active COVID-19. Each CDR3 is given without its conserved first and last residue.

TRBV5-4	TRBJ1-6	ASSRTGDNSPLH
TRBV6-5	TRBJ1-2	ASTSDYGYT
TRBV12-3/TRBV12-4	TRBJ1-2	ASSLAGAYGYT
TRBV5-1	TRBJ1-2	ASSSTGANYGYT
TRBV2	TRBJ1-5	ASSEWYNSNQPQH
TRBV19	TRBJ2-5	ATTGLDGETQY
TRBV27	TRBJ2-7	ASSGVAGVYEQY
TRBV10-3	TRBJ1-2	AISESVGGYGYT
TRBV6-1	TRBJ2-3	ASSEGGGTDTQY
TRBV19	TRBJ2-5	ASSIQGTSETQY
TRBV7-2	TRBJ2-7	ASSPGTGTYEQY
TRBV19	TRBJ2-3	ASSSSGGGTDTQY
TRBV6-5	TRBJ2-7	ASRRGRGHEQY
TRBV3-1/TRBV3-2	TRBJ2-2	ASSPTRAGTGELF
TRBV15	TRBJ2-3	ATSRDLGGAGTDTQY
TRBV5-6	TRBJ2-3	ASSPRGSRGDTQY
TRBV7-7	TRBJ1-1	ASSLEPEEGTGNTEAF
TRBV18	TRBJ1-4	ASSPRGLMEKLF
TRBV9	TRBJ2-7	ASSNVQGTEQY
TRBV20-1	TRBJ1-1	SASRRMNTEAF
TRBV6-5	TRBJ2-5	ASSYYAGTGKETQY
TRBV28	TRBJ2-7	ASSPYSPGGEYEQY
TRBV9	TRBJ2-3	ASSVGGFGTDTQY
TRBV4-1	TRBJ1-2	ASSQGTGAAYGYT
TRBV6-2/TRBV6-3	TRBJ2-2	ASSGGTGNRELF
TRBV3-1/TRBV3-2	TRBJ1-5	ASSQKEGQPQH
TRBV4-2	TRBJ1-2	ASSQDFGQNLNYGYT
TRBV7-2	TRBJ2-4	ASSLSGWGIQY
TRBV30	TRBJ2-5	ALRLAAETQY
TRBV3-1/TRBV3-2	TRBJ1-6	ASSQRVTGVNSPLH
TRBV5-1	TRBJ2-6	ASSTVGAGANVLT
TRBV29-1	TRBJ2-1	SVVGAIHGGRGRSLGQF
TRBV3-1/TRBV3-2	TRBJ2-7	ASSQVRSRDEQY
TRBV7-2	TRBJ2-1	ASSPQPAGGSNEQF
TRBV4-1	TRBJ1-5	ASSQVPNALNQPQH
TRBV19	TRBJ1-2	ASSNRAQGNGYT
TRBV6-5	TRBJ2-1	ASSYSSGSHNEQF
TRBV4-3	TRBJ2-7	ASSQEKTGPFGQY
TRBV29-1	TRBJ2-1	SADSGRHNEQF
TRBV14	TRBJ1-4	ASSQDSGPGEKLF
TRBV7-9	TRBJ2-4	ASSLDEDSIQY